This T cell receptor beta chain was found in a study of blood T cell repertoires in COVID-19 (dated by TCRdb to 2020 to 2021). About the full investigation: For ImmuneRACE Cohort 3, a participant was defined as recovered based on two consecutive negative NP/OP PCR tests, clearance by a healthcare professional, or resolution of symptoms. Collaborator samples came from the United States, Italy and Spain and covered acute and convalescent phases of COVID-19. The material from the prospective study consisted of cDNA or gDNA derived from T cells, B-cell-depleted T cells, or PBMCs. Deeply sampled blood TCRbeta repertoires from subjects exposed to, actively infected with, or recovered from COVID-19 were included in the dataset. The repertoires were released in a freely available public database meant as a resource for research on the immune response to SARS-CoV-2. Samples came from the ongoing ImmuneRACE study (first 160 participants) plus 1,254 subjects from 6 global collaborators. A de-identified subject ID, COVID-19 status, age in years and sex were almost always included in the sample metadata. HLA class I and class II types, where available, came from metadata supplied by the sample provider rather than from assay-based typing.

Worth noting for this clone: This receptor's antigen is unknown. The input lacks base qualities; no much larger clone sits a single base away.

In the prospective study, participants were 18 to 89 years old, resided in under 30 geographic areas of the United States, and were enrolled through a virtual design. To assign participants to cohorts, the prospective study relied on clinical history that participants themselves reported in a screening survey and a study questionnaire. Each participant in the prospective study had whole blood, serum and a nasopharyngeal or oropharyngeal swab collected by mobile phlebotomists. Prospective study participants could optionally give additional blood draws and questionnaires over an approximately 2-month period. Prospective study blood samples were shipped either frozen or at room temperature before DNA extraction. Trimmed from V: 1 base; trimmed from J: 8 bases; junction bases lacking a gene match: 6. Inclusive of the bounding cysteine and phenylalanine, the CDR3 is 14 residues long. Only CDR3 DNA is held: 42 bases, read in frame from base 1. The germline V gene (reference sequence) supplies CDR1 SGHNT and CDR2 YYREEE.

Beyond this particular receptor, the publication reports: Clinical and demographic metadata were provided uncurated, with the amount varying by source and participant.

The immunoSEQ Assay, a bias-controlled multiplex PCR, was used to amplify TCRbeta CDR3 regions from genomic DNA. For the original study's pipeline: The number of nucleated cells in each sample was estimated by amplification of reference gene primers within the assay. To quantify the absolute abundance of each unique TCRbeta CDR3 rearrangement, sequence reads were collapsed and filtered. For each sample, productive Simpson clonality was calculated by taking the square root of Simpson's diversity index across productive rearrangements. Sourced from immuneACCESS, this table was stored by TCRdb with only in-frame sequences that have V and J called. A share of the clones is absent; for the studies checked, an unresolved V gene accounts for under half, and the remainder has no known explanation. D and trimming come from the DNA, and the V and J calls and clone size come from that table. This sample comprises about 170,000 clones, roughly 85% of them detected only once. The top ten constitute roughly 19% of the sample.

Recombination connected TRBV5-4 to TRBJ1-2, and 9 bases in between align with TRBD1. The clonotype comes from a woman in her 70s in a cohort exposed to, infected with or recovered from COVID-19 (not recorded which). Specimen: PBMCs or T cells enriched from blood (not recorded which). The CDR3 region has the sequence CASSLPGQGRGYTF. The base sequence is TGTGCCAGCAGCTTGCCGGGACAGGGCAGGGGCTACACCTTC.